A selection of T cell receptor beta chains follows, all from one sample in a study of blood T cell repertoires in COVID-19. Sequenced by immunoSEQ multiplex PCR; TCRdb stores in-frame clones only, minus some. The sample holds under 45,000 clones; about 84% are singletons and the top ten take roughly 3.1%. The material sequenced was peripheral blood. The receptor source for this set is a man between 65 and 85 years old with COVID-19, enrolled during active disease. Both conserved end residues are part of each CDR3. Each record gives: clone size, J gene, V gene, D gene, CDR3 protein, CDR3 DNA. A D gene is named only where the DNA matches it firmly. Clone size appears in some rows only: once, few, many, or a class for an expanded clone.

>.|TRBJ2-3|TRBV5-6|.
CASSAPGIATHF
TGTGCCAGCAGCGCCCCCGGGATAGCGACGCATTTT
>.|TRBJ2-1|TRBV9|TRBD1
CASSVMGHRGASYNEQFF
TGTGCCAGCAGCGTTATGGGGCACAGGGGGGCCTCCTACAATGAGCAGTTCTTC
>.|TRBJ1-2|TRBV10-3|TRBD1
CAISGTGGGYGYTF
TGTGCCATCAGTGGGACAGGGGGGGGCTATGGCTACACCTTC
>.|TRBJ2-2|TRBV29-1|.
CSAGVGELFF
TGCAGCGCAGGGGTCGGGGAGCTGTTTTTT
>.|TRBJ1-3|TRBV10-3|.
CAISEDPGKGSGNTIYF
TGTGCCATCAGTGAGGATCCAGGGAAGGGATCTGGAAACACCATATATTTT
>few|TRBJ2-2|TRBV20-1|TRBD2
CSASLAGVTGELFF
TGCAGTGCTAGTCTAGCGGGAGTCACCGGGGAGCTGTTTTTT
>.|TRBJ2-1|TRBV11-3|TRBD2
CASSPAGLASNEQFF
TGTGCCAGCAGCCCCGCCGGACTAGCGTCCAATGAGCAGTTCTTC
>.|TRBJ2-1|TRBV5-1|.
CASSPPKSSYNEQFF
TGCGCCAGCAGCCCCCCTAAGAGCTCCTACAATGAGCAGTTCTTC
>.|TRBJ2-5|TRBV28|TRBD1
CASSPPDRGPLYLQYF
TGTGCCAGCAGTCCCCCCGACAGGGGACCCCTTTATCTCCAGTACTTC
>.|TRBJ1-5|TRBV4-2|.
CASSQDFGQMNQPQHF
TGTGCCAGCAGCCAAGATTTTGGCCAGATGAATCAGCCCCAGCATTTT
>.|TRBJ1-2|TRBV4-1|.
CASSQENRRDYGYTF
TGCGCCAGCAGCCAAGAGAACAGACGAGACTATGGCTACACCTTC
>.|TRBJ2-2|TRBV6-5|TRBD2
CASIPGGNTGELFF
TGTGCCAGCATCCCGGGGGGGAACACCGGGGAGCTGTTTTTT
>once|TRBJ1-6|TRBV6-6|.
CASSSNWFNSPLHF
TGTGCCAGCAGCTCTAACTGGTTTAATTCACCCCTCCACTTT
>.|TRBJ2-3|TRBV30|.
CAWSVRSGSTDTQYF
TGTGCCTGGAGTGTGAGGAGCGGGAGCACAGATACGCAGTATTTT
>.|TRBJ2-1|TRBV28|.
CASSSLRPSGGNEQFF
TGTGCCAGCAGTTCGCTCCGGCCAAGTGGCGGGAATGAGCAGTTCTTC
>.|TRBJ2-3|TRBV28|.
CASSLIAESTDTQYF
TGTGCCAGCAGTTTGATAGCAGAAAGCACAGATACGCAGTATTTT
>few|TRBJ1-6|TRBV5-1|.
CASSLAGGRSNSPLHF
TGCGCCAGCAGCTTGGCAGGCGGGAGGAGCAATTCACCCCTCCACTTT
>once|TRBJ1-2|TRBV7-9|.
CASSLEAREGYTF
TGTGCCAGCAGCTTAGAGGCAAGGGAGGGCTACACCTTC
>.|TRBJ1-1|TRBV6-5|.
CASSSSTEAFF
TGTGCCAGCAGTTCGAGCACTGAAGCTTTCTTT
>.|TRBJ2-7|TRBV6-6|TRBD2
CASSGTSGRPLEQYF
TGTGCCAGCAGTGGAACTAGCGGCCGCCCTCTCGAGCAGTACTTC
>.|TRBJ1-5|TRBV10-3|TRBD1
CAISRQGSTQPQHF
TGTGCCATCAGCCGACAGGGTAGCACTCAGCCCCAGCATTTT
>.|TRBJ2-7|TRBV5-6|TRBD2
CASSLERGGTSGEQYF
TGTGCCAGCAGCTTGGAGCGAGGAGGGACTAGCGGAGAGCAGTACTTC
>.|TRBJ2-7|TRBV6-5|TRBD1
CASIRTGGKYEQYF
TGTGCCAGCATCCGGACAGGGGGCAAATACGAGCAGTACTTC
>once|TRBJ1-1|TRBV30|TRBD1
CAARTGNMNTEAFF
TGTGCCGCGAGGACAGGGAACATGAACACTGAAGCTTTCTTT
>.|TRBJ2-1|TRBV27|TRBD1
CASSSPGTQGKPEQFF
TGTGCCAGCAGTTCACCCGGGACACAGGGGAAACCTGAGCAGTTCTTC
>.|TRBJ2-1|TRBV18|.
CASSPPGGLNNEQFF
TGTGCCAGCTCACCACCGGGCGGACTTAACAATGAGCAGTTCTTC
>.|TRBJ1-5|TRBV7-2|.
CASSAQGDQPQHF
TGTGCCAGCAGCGCGCAGGGTGATCAGCCCCAGCATTTT
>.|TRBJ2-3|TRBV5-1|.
CASSFKSAGTDTQYF
TGCGCCAGCAGCTTCAAGAGTGCAGGTACAGATACGCAGTATTTT
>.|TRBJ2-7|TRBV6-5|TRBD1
CATGTARSSYEQYF
TGTGCCACCGGGACAGCCCGGAGCTCCTACGAGCAGTACTTC
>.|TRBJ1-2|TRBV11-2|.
CASSSLTGTGYGYTF
TGTGCCAGCAGCTCGTTGACAGGAACGGGTTATGGCTACACCTTC
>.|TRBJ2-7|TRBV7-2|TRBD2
CASTPGLAGISYEQYF
TGTGCCAGCACCCCCGGACTAGCGGGAATCTCCTACGAGCAGTACTTC
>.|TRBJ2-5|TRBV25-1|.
CASKDRHRQETQYF
TGTGCCAGCAAAGACAGGCATAGGCAAGAGACCCAGTACTTC
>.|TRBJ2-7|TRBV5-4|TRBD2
CASSSGTSGSLYEQYF
TGTGCCAGCAGTTCCGGGACTAGCGGGAGTCTCTACGAGCAGTACTTC